The TCR beta chain described here comes from a study of cytomegalovirus exposure and HLA in healthy donors. Study-wide findings and caveats: Subsequent analysis revealed that first-cohort TCR clusters tended to co-occur in the 100 to 150 validation repertoires. According to the study, about 180 TCR beta chains were cytomegalovirus-associated. The majority of TCR sequences were rare, yet some public TCRs appeared in many donors.

Repertoires were generated with immunoSEQ multiplex PCR, while TCRdb's copy carries only in-frame clones and drops some. The table records about 130,000 clones, around 90% of them present only once. Turning to this clone: Its cognate antigen is unknown.

The clonotype comes from a woman aged 18 to 35 in good health and CMV-seronegative. The sequencing input was PBMCs.

The DNA for the CDR3 is TGTGCCAGCAGCTCCAGCGACAGGGGGAACACTGAAGCTTTCTTT. Translating it yields CASSSSDRGNTEAFF. J is TRBJ1-1 and V is TRBV11-1; 8 positions match TRBD1. Losses at the gene ends were 4 bases for V and 1 base for J; bases not matched to a gene: 5. Germline CDR1 and CDR2: SGHAT and FQDESV (reference sequence). The CDR3 extends over 15 amino acids.